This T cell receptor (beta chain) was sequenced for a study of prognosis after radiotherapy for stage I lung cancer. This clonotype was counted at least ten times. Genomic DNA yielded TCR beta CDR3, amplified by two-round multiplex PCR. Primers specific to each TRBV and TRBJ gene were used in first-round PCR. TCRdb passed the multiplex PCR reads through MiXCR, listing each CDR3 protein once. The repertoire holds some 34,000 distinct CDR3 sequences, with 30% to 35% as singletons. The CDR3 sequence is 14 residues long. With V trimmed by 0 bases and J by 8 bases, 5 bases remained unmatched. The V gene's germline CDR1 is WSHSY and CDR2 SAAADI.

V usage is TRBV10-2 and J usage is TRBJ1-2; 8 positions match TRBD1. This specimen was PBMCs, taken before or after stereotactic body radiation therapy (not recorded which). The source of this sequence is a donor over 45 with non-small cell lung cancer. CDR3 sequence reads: CASSESRTGTGYTF. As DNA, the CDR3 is TGCGCCAGCAGTGAGTCCCGGACAGGGACAGGCTACACCTTC.